What follows are 21 T cell receptor beta chains derived from one specimen sequenced in a study of regulatory T cells in long-lasting Graves disease. HTBI primers from iRepertoire and Arm-PCR of CDR3 regions yielded the TCR beta libraries. TCRdb itself ran the multiplex PCR reads through MiXCR, one entry per CDR3 protein. The sample contains 350,000 to 500,000 distinct CDR3 sequences, approximately 16% of which appear only once. The time point denotes: newly diagnosed GD, antithyroid drugs for less than 3 months. From RNA extracted from PBMCs, the TCR library was made. The data were also submitted as part of a second study, on T cells in Graves' hyperthyroidism and ophthalmopathy.

Sequenced material: peripheral blood mononuclear cells (PBMCs), taken at new diagnosis, from a patient treated with antithyroid drugs. The receptor set was obtained from a woman aged 25 to 39 with Graves disease.

The gene calls are TRBV30 and TRBJ2-2, with TRBD1 as a possible D gene (6 bases). V lost 0 bases and J 0 bases, leaving 8 bases between the germline ends. The germline V gene has CDR1 GTSNPN and CDR2 SVGIG (reference sequence). The CDR3 length is 15 residues. The DNA of the CDR3 is TGTGCCTGGAGTGTAGGGGGAGCGAACACCGGGGAGCTGTTTTTT. Translating it yields CAWSVGGANTGELFF.

Only a few counts were recorded for this clonotype. This chain joins TRBV29-1 and TRBJ2-7; no firm D call. Germline V gene data show CDR1 as SQVTM and CDR2 as ANQGSEA. There are 13 residues in the CDR3. V gave up 4 bases and J gave up 4 bases, with 14 bases separating them. The CDR3: CSVVFQQGYEQYF. CDR3 sequence (DNA): TGCAGCGTTGTCTTCCAGCAAGGGTACGAGCAGTACTTC.

The chain has TRBV28 and TRBJ1-4; 9 bases map to TRBD1. Germline loops: CDR1 MDHEN, CDR2 SYDVKM. V trimming: 8 bases; J trimming: 0 bases; junction bases outside the gene matches: 7. This CDR3 is built from 16 residues. CDR3 region: CASQPGQGTTNEKLFF. The CDR3 coding sequence is TGTGCCAGCCAACCGGGACAGGGAACAACTAATGAAAAACTGTTTTTT.

This clonotype was detected many times. CDR3 DNA: TGTGCCAGCAGCTTGGGGCCGGGGGATTACAATGAGCAGTTCTTC. Translating it yields CASSLGPGDYNEQFF. The chain is built from TRBV5-4 and TRBJ2-1; weak D call: TRBD2 (6 bases). Between the trimmed V and J ends, which lost 0 bases and 4 bases, there was a span of 11 bases. CDR3 size: 15 residues. CDR1 and CDR2 (germline): SGHNT, YYREEE (reference sequence).

Ten or more counts support this clonotype. The chain combines TRBV11-3 with TRBJ1-1; D unclear. The CDR3 consists of 13 residues. Trimming shortened V by 5 bases and J by 4 bases, and 11 bases separated the two germline ends. Germline assignment: CDR1 SGHNT and CDR2 YENEEA. For the CDR3, the DNA is TGTGCCAGCAGCCCCTCCGGTGTCACTGAAGCTTTCTTT. Its translation: CASSPSGVTEAFF.

The table lists this clonotype with many counts. This sequence joins TRBV7-3 and TRBJ2-1; the D call may be TRBD1 or TRBD2 (5 bases each). This CDR3 region has 20 residues. The germline CDR1 and CDR2 sequences are SGHTA and FQGTGA. The V and J ends lost 6 bases and 0 bases respectively, with 27 bases between them. The CDR3 coding sequence is TGTGCCAGCAGTTCCCGAACCGGGGACGAAAGCCGGAGCTCCTACAATGAGCAGTTCTTC. Protein sequence: CASSSRTGDESRSSYNEQFF.

This clonotype came up a few times. The V call is TRBV30, the J call TRBJ2-6; D unclear. Trimming pared 3 bases from V and 2 bases from J, leaving 8 bases between. This CDR3 spans 14 amino acids. CDR1 GTSNPN and CDR2 SVGIG come from the germline V gene (reference sequence). The CDR3 here is CAWRSGPGANVLTF. The DNA of the CDR3 is TGTGCCTGGAGATCCGGGCCTGGGGCCAACGTCCTGACTTTC. Using reference TRBV30 and TRBJ2-6 for the parts outside the CDR3, the full variable domain is SQTIHQWPATLVQPVGSPLSLECTVEGTSNPNLYWYRQAAGRGLQLLFYSVGIGQISSEVPQNLSASRPQDRQFILSSKKLLLSDSGFYLCAWRSGPGANVLTFGAGSRLTVL.

This clonotype showed up many times. The chain uses TRBV12-3 or TRBV12-4 and TRBJ2-4; perhaps D is TRBD1 or TRBD2 (5 bases each). The V end lost 6 bases, the J end lost 5 bases, and 11 bases lay between the germline ends. This CDR3 is 13 amino acids long. The chain's CDR3 is CASSSGTENIQYF. CDR3 bases: TGTGCCAGCAGCTCAGGGACGGAAAACATTCAGTACTTC.

This clonotype was seen a handful of times. The V and J genes are TRBV19 and TRBJ2-5, with TRBD1 matching 7 bases. This CDR3 is 14 amino acids long. V shed 5 bases, J shed 5 bases, and the junction held 8 bases outside the gene matches. Germline CDR1 LNHDA, CDR2 SQIVND (reference sequence). Here the CDR3 reads CASSPDRKSETQYF. Here the CDR3 DNA reads TGTGCCAGTAGTCCGGACAGGAAAAGCGAGACCCAGTACTTC.

CDR3 sequence reads: CASTPRGLVYEQYF. The CDR3 DNA reads as TGTGCCAGCACCCCGAGGGGGTTAGTATACGAGCAGTACTTC. This chain connects TRBV3-1 to TRBJ2-7, with D possibly matching TRBD1 (6 bases). In germline, CDR1 is LGHDT, CDR2 YNNKEL (reference sequence). Trimming cost V 7 bases and J 4 bases, with 17 bases left between them. CDR3 length equals 14 residues.

The table lists this clonotype with many counts. V is TRBV6-1 and J is TRBJ2-5, with D possibly TRBD2 on 6 matching bases. Trimming pared 10 bases from V and 3 bases from J, leaving 18 bases between. CDR3 length: 14 residues. In germline, CDR1 is MNHNS, CDR2 SASEGT. CDR3 in amino acids: CATQTSLGEETQYF. CDR3 DNA: TGTGCCACCCAGACTAGTTTGGGTGAAGAGACCCAGTACTTC.

The table lists this clonotype with many counts. The chain couples TRBV27 to TRBJ1-2; D may be TRBD1 (5 bases). The CDR3 runs to 13 residues. V lost 8 bases, J lost 4 bases, and 14 bases lay in between. Germline V lookup: CDR1 MNHEY, CDR2 SMNVEV (reference sequence). The DNA for the CDR3 is TGTGCCAGCGGGCGGCCGGGGGTCTATGGCTACACCTTC. Its translation: CASGRPGVYGYTF.

About this clonotype itself: This could be a read error, since a much larger clone is one nucleotide away. The chain combines TRBV20-1 with TRBJ2-3; 14 nucleotides agree with TRBD2. The CDR3 runs 15 residues. The V gene's germline CDR1 is DFQATT and CDR2 SNEGSKA (reference sequence). V lost 6 bases to trimming and J lost 5 bases; unmatched junction nucleotides: 7. The CDR3 DNA sequence: TGCAGTGCCCGACTAGCGGGAGGGCTTGAAGATACGCAGTATTTT. It translates to CSARLAGGLEDTQYF.

The table lists this clonotype with many counts. The chain carries TRBV18 and TRBJ2-1; D may be TRBD1 (5 bases). The germline V and J ends were trimmed by 8 bases and 4 bases, with 12 bases remaining between them. CDR1 is KGHSH, CDR2 LQKENI, per germline. CDR3 length: 13 residues. The CDR3 coding sequence is TGTGCCAGCAGTAGGGGTGGTTACAATGAGCAGTTCTTC. Protein product: CASSRGGYNEQFF.

Note on this clonotype: A far larger clone is only one base removed, so a read error is likely. The gene calls are TRBV28 and TRBJ2-1; D remains unclear. Judging by the DNA end, TRBJ2-5 fits better; the J call may be wrong. Germline V CDR1 and CDR2: MDHEN, SYDVKM. This CDR3 has 13 amino acids. CDR3 sequence (DNA): TGTGCCAGCAGTACCGCACACCAAGAGACCCAGTACTTC. This codes for CASSTAHQETQYF.

This clonotype showed up many times. The V and J genes are TRBV7-9 and TRBJ2-2, with D perhaps matching TRBD1 (6 bases). This CDR3 has 16 amino acids. CDR1 is SEHNR and CDR2 is FQNEAQ in the germline V gene (reference sequence). V lost 4 bases and J 2 bases, leaving 14 bases between the germline ends. In DNA, the CDR3 is TGTGCCAGCAGCTCAATAGCAGGGGCAAACACCGGGGAGCTGTTTTTT. Protein: CASSSIAGANTGELFF.

The CDR3 DNA sequence: TGTGCCAGCAGTTATAGGCCCACTGAAGCTTTCTTT. Protein product: CASSYRPTEAFF. The J gene is TRBJ1-1, the V gene TRBV6-2 or TRBV6-3; D remains unclear. The CDR3 has 12 amino acids. V gave up 3 bases and J gave up 4 bases, with 6 bases separating them. The V gene's germline CDR1 is MNHEY and CDR2 SVGEGT.

This clonotype has a count of ten or more. The chain is built from TRBV15 and TRBJ2-7; 8 bases line up with TRBD1. After removal of 4 bases from V and 5 bases from J, the junction contained 19 bases not matched to a gene. CDR1 LNHNV and CDR2 YYDKDF come from the germline V gene (reference sequence). The CDR3 runs 18 residues. CDR3 loop: CATSTNRGSGQVVHEQYF. The CDR3, as DNA: TGTGCCACCAGCACTAACAGAGGTTCGGGACAGGTTGTACACGAGCAGTACTTC. Full variable domain (missing parts from reference TRBV15 and TRBJ2-7): DAMVIQNPRYQVTQFGKPVTLSCSQTLNHNVMYWYQQKSSQAPKLLFHYYDKDFNNEADTPDNFQSRRPNTSFCFLDIRSPGLGDTAMYLCATSTNRGSGQVVHEQYFGPGTRLTVT.

The chain uses TRBV6-2 or TRBV6-3 and TRBJ2-2; 9 bases line up with TRBD1. V shed 4 bases and J 1 base; nucleotides not matched to a gene: 7. The germline V gene encodes CDR1 MNHEY and CDR2 SVGEGT. The CDR3 extends over 17 amino acids. CDR3 nucleotide sequence: TGTGCCAGCAGTTTGGATCCGGGACAGGGGAACACCGGGGAGCTGTTTTTT. Translated: CASSLDPGQGNTGELFF.

A word on this clonotype: A far larger clone is off by one base, so a read error is likely. The rearrangement links TRBV28 to TRBJ2-4, with a weak D call TRBD1 (9 bases). Germline V CDR1 and CDR2: MDHEN, SYDVKM. This CDR3 contains 18 residues. V was pared by 3 bases and J by 13 bases, with 31 bases between. The CDR3 loop reads CASSFESGGTGNDNEQYF. In DNA form, the CDR3 reads TGTGCCAGCAGTTTTGAGTCGGGAGGGACAGGGAACGACAATGAGCAGTACTTC.

In its sample, this clonotype was seen a few times. The chain employs TRBV28 and TRBJ2-5; perhaps TRBD2 as D (7 bases). Germline loops: CDR1 MDHEN, CDR2 SYDVKM. The CDR3 spans 12 residues. CDR3: CATRGRWETQYF. CDR3 sequence (DNA): TGTGCTACGCGGGGGCGTTGGGAGACCCAGTACTTC.